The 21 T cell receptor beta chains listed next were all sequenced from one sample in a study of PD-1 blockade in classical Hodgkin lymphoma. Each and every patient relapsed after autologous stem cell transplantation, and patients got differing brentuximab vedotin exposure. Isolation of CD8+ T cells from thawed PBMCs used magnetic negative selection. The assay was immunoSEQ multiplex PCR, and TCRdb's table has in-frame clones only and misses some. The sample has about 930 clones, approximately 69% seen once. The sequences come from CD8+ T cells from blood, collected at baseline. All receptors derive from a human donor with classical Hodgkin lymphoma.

CDR3 sequence reads: CASSERQSGANVLTF. The DNA for the CDR3 is TGTGCCAGTAGCGAAAGACAGTCTGGGGCCAACGTCCTGACTTTC. The V and J genes are TRBV19 and TRBJ2-6; a possible D gene is TRBD1 (5 bases). V was shortened by 6 bases and J by 1 base, with 10 bases between the two germline ends. In germline, CDR1 is LNHDA, CDR2 SQIVND (reference sequence). The CDR3 totals 15 residues.

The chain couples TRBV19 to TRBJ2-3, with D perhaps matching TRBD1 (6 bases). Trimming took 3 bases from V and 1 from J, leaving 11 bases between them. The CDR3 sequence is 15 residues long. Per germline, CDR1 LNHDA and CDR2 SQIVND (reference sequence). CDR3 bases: TGTGCCAGTAGTATGCTGGGACAAGGCACAGATACGCAGTATTTT. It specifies CASSMLGQGTDTQYF.

CDR3 in amino acids: CASSFQGGYGYTF. CDR3 nucleotides: TGTGCCAGCAGCTTCCAGGGGGGATATGGCTACACCTTC. The chain carries TRBV7-9 and TRBJ1-2, with 7 positions matching TRBD1. With 3 bases clipped from V and 5 bases from J, the junction kept 3 bases outside the gene matches. Germline lookup yields CDR1 SEHNR and CDR2 FQNEAQ (reference sequence). The CDR3 consists of 13 residues.

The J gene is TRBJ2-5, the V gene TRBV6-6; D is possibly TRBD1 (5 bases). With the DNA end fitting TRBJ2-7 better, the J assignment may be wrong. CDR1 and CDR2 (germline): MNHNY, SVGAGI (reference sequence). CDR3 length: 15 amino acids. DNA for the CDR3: TGTGCCAGCAGTCCTTCCGACAGTTCGTTCTACGAGCAGTACTTC. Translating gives CASSPSDSSFYEQYF.

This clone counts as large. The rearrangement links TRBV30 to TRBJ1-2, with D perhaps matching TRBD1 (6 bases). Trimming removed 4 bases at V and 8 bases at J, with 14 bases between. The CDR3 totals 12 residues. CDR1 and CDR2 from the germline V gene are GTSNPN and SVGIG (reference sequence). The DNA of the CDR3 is TGTGCCTGGACCTCGGACAGTGGCGGCTACACCTTC. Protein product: CAWTSDSGGYTF.

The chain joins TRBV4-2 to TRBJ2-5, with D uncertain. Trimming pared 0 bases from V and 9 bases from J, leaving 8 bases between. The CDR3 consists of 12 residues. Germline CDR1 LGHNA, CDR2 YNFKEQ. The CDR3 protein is CASSQDRRSQYF. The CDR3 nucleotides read TGTGCCAGCAGCCAAGATCGGCGGTCCCAGTACTTC.

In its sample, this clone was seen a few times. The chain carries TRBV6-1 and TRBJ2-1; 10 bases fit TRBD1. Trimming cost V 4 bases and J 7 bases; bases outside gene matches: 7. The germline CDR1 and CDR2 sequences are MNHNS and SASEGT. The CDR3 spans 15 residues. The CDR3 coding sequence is TGTGCCAGCAGTGTGACAGGGGGCTTTGGAAATGAGCAGTTCTTC. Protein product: CASSVTGGFGNEQFF.

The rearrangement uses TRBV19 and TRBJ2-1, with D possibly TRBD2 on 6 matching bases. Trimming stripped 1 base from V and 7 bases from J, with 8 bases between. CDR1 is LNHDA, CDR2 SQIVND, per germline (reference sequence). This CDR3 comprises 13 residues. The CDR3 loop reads CASSIGLVNEQFF. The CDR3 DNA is TGTGCCAGTAGTATAGGACTAGTTAATGAGCAGTTCTTC.

CDR3 DNA: TGCGCCAGCAGTCAGGACTCTGGAAACACCATATATTTT. Its protein is CASSQDSGNTIYF. The rearrangement uses TRBV4-3 and TRBJ1-3, with D hard to call. This CDR3 spans 13 amino acids. CDR1 is LGHNA, CDR2 YSLEER, per germline. V was clipped by 6 bases and J by 0 bases, with 6 bases between them.

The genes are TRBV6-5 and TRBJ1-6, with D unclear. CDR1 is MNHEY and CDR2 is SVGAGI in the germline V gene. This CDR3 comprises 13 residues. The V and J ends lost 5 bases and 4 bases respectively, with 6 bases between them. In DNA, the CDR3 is TGTGCCAGCAGTGGGTCTTATAATTCACCCCTCCACTTT. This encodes CASSGSYNSPLHF.

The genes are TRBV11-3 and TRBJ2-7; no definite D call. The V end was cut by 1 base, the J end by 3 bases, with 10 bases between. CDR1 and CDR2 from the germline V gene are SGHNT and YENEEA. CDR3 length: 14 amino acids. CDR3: CASSLGTQFYEQYF. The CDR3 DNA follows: TGTGCCAGCAGCTTAGGGACCCAATTCTACGAGCAGTACTTC. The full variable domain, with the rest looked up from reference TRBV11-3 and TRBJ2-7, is EAGVVQSPRYKIIEKKQPVAFWCNPISGHNTLYWYLQNLGQGPELLIRYENEEAVDDSQLPKDRFSAERLKGVDSTLKIQPAELGDSAVYLCASSLGTQFYEQYFGPGTRLTVT.

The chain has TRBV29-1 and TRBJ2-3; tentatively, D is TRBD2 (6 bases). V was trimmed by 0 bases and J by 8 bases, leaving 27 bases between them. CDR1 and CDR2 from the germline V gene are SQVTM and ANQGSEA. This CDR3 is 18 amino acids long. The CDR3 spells CSVEDAGPGWREHGTQYF. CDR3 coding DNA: TGCAGCGTTGAAGATGCGGGGCCTGGCTGGAGGGAGCATGGTACGCAGTATTTT.

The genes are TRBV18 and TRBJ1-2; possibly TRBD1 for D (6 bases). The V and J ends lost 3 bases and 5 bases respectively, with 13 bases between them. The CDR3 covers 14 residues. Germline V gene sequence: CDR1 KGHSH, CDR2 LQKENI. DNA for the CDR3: TGTGCCAGCTCACCCACCGGGACACCGTATGGCTACACCTTC. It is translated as CASSPTGTPYGYTF.

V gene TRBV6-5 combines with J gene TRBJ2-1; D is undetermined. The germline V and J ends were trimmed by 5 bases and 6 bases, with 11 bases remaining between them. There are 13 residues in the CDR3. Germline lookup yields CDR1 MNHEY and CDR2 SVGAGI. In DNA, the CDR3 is TGTGCCAGCAGTCCCCTAGGATCCAATGAGCAGTTCTTC. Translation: CASSPLGSNEQFF.

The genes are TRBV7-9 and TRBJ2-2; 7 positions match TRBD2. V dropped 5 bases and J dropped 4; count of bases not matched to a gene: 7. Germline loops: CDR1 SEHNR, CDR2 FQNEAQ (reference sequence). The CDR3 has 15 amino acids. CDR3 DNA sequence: TGTGCCAGCAGCCACCGGTCGGGGGGCACCGGGGAGCTGTTTTTT. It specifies CASSHRSGGTGELFF.

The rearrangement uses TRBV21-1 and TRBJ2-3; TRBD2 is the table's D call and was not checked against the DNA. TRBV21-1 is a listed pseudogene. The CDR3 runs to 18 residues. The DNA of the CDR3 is TGTGCCAGCACCGAAGGGGTGGCTAGCGGGAGGGCGGGAGATACGCAGTATTTT. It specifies CASTEGVASGRAGDTQYF.

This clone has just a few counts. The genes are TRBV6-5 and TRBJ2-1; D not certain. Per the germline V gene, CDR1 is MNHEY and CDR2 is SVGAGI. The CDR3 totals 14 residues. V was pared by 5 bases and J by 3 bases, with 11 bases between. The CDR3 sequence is CASSAIGNYNEQFF. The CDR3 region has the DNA TGTGCCAGCAGTGCCATTGGGAACTACAATGAGCAGTTCTTC.

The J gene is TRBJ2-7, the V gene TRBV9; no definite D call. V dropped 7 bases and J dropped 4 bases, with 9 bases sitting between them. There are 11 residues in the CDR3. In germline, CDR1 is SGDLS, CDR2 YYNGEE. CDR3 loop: CASLEGYEQYF. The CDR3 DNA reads TGTGCCAGCTTAGAAGGTTACGAGCAGTACTTC. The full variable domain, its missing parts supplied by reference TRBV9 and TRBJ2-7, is DSGVTQTPKHLITATGQRVTLRCSPRSGDLSVYWYQQSLDQGLQFLIQYYNGEERAKGNILERFSAQQFPDLHSELNLSSLELGDSALYFCASLEGYEQYFGPGTRLTVT.

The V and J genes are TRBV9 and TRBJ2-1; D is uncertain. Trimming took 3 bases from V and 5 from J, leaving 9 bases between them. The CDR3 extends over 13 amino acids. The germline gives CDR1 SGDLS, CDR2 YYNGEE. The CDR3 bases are TGTGCCAGCAGCGCCTATCGCAACAATGAGCAGTTCTTC. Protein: CASSAYRNNEQFF.

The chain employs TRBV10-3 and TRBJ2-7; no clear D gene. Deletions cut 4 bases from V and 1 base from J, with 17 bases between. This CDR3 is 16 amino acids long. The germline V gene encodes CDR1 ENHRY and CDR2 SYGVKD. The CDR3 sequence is CAISGGGHTLSYEQYF. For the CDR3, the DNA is TGTGCCATCAGTGGAGGTGGTCACACCTTATCCTACGAGCAGTACTTC.

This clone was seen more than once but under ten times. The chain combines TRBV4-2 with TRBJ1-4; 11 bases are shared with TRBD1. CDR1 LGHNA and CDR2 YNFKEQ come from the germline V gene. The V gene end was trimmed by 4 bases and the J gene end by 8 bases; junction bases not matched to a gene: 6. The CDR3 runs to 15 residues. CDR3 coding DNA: TGTGCCAGCAGCCTCCGGACAGGGGGCAGGGAAAAACTGTTTTTT. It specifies CASSLRTGGREKLFF.